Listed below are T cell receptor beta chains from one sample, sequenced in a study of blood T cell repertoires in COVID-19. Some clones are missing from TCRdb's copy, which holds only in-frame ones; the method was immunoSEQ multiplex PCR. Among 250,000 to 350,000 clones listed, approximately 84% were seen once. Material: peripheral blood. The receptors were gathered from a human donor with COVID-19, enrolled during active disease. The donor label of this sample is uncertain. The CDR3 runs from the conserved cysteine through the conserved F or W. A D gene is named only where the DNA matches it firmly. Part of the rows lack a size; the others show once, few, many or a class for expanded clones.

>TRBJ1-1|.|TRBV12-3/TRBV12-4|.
CASSLSQNTEAFF
TGTGCCAGCAGTTTATCCCAGAACACTGAAGCTTTCTTT
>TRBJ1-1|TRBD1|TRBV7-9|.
CASSRRQGTEAFF
TGTGCCAGCAGCAGAAGACAGGGCACTGAAGCTTTCTTT
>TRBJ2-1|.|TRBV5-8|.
CASSLEGPANEQFF
TGTGCCAGCAGCTTGGAGGGGCCAGCGAATGAGCAGTTCTTC
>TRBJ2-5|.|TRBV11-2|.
CASNNERDYGEETQYF
TGTGCCAGCAACAACGAAAGAGACTACGGCGAAGAGACCCAGTACTTC
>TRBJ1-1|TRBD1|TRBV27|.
CASNPRTGLNTEAFF
TGTGCCAGCAATCCGCGGACAGGCCTCAACACTGAAGCTTTCTTT
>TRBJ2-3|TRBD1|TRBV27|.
CASSLSPSGGQGYYTDTQYF
TGTGCCAGCAGTTTATCACCCTCAGGGGGACAGGGGTATTACACAGATACGCAGTATTTT
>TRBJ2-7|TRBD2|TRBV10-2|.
CASRGGLAGGYEQYF
TGCGCCAGCAGGGGAGGACTAGCGGGGGGCTACGAGCAGTACTTC
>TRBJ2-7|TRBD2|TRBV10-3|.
CAAKGTSGSYEQYF
TGTGCCGCGAAAGGGACTAGCGGGAGTTACGAGCAGTACTTC
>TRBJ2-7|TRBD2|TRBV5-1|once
CASSLASVSSGSSYEQYF
TGCGCCAGCAGCTTGGCCTCGGTTTCTAGCGGGAGCTCCTACGAGCAGTACTTC
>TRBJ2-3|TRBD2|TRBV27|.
CASNPSSGDTDTQYF
TGTGCCAGCAACCCGTCTAGCGGGGACACAGATACGCAGTATTTT
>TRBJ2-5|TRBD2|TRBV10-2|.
CASTEAGTSGRTQYF
TGCGCCAGCACCGAAGCCGGGACTAGCGGGAGAACCCAGTACTTC
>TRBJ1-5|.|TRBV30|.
CAWSVYGGDQPQHF
TGTGCCTGGAGTGTATACGGGGGTGATCAGCCCCAGCATTTT
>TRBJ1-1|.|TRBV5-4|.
CASSPRVMNTEAFF
TGTGCCAGCAGCCCGAGGGTAATGAACACTGAAGCTTTCTTT
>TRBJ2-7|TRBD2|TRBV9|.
CASSFGEGGYEQYF
TGTGCCAGCAGCTTCGGGGAGGGCGGGTACGAGCAGTACTTC
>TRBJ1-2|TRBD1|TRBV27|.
CASSLTGDYGYTF
TGTGCCAGCAGTTTAACAGGGGATTATGGCTACACCTTC
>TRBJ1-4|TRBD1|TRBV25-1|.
CASSEPGQFNEKLFF
TGTGCCAGCAGTGAACCGGGACAGTTTAATGAAAAACTGTTTTTT
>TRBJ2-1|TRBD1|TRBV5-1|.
CASSDRTGSHNEQFF
TGCGCCAGCAGCGATCGGACAGGGTCCCACAATGAGCAGTTCTTC
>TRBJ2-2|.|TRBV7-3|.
CASSLNDYYTTNTGELFF
TGTGCCAGCAGCCTTAATGACTATTACACCACGAACACCGGGGAGCTGTTTTTT
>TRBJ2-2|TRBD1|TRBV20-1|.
CSPSTGEPGELFF
TGCAGTCCTAGTACAGGGGAGCCCGGGGAGCTGTTTTTT
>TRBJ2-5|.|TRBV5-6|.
CASSLGLARQETQYF
TGTGCCAGCAGCTTGGGTCTAGCCCGTCAAGAGACCCAGTACTTC
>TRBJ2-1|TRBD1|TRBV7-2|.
CASSSGTGGPYNEQFF
TGTGCCAGCAGCTCCGGAACAGGGGGACCCTACAATGAGCAGTTCTTC
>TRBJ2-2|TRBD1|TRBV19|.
CASSSRDRTGELFF
TGTGCCAGTAGTAGCCGGGACAGGACCGGGGAGCTGTTTTTT
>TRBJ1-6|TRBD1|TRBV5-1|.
CASSMRREGQANSPLHF
TGCGCCAGCAGCATGAGACGGGAAGGACAGGCTAATTCACCCCTCCACTTT
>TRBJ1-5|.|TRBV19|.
CASRNRGNQPQHF
TGTGCCAGTAGAAACAGGGGCAATCAGCCCCAGCATTTT
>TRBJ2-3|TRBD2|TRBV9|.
CASSPPGLAGQDTQYF
TGTGCCAGCAGCCCCCCGGGACTAGCGGGACAAGATACGCAGTATTTT
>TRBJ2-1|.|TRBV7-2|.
CASSQRGSWNEQFF
TGTGCCAGCAGCCAACGGGGTAGTTGGAATGAGCAGTTCTTC
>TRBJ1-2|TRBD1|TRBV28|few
CASRSGGRYGYTF
TGTGCCAGCAGGTCAGGGGGTCGGTATGGCTACACCTTC
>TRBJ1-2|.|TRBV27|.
CASSFREGDGYTF
TGTGCCAGCAGTTTCAGGGAGGGCGATGGCTACACCTTC